This T cell receptor beta chain was recorded in a study of early stage breast cancer tumors. Study-level findings and limits: Compared with adjacent normal breast, tumors showed about 2.5-fold denser, more clonal T cells. Most shared enriched TCRB sequences were commonly generated ones.

V shed 0 bases and J shed 5 bases, with 12 bases lying between them. From germline, CDR1 is GTSNPN and CDR2 SVGIG (reference sequence). This CDR3 comprises 14 residues. Blood replicates held 0.5 ug DNA, tumor or normal breast 1.5 ug, two each. Repertoires were generated with immunoSEQ multiplex PCR, while TCRdb's copy carries only in-frame clones and drops some. The data hold approximately 33,000 clones, with around 67% observed a single time. A remark on this clone: Antigen unknown.

V is TRBV30 and J is TRBJ2-3, with a weak D call TRBD2 (5 bases). Sequenced material: blood. This receptor was taken from a person aged 35-55 years with breast cancer. The CDR3 spells CAWSVRVAGDTQYF. In nucleotides, the CDR3 is TGTGCCTGGAGTGTACGAGTCGCGGGAGATACGCAGTATTTT.